This T cell receptor beta chain is from a study of T cell responses to AZD1222 COVID-19 vaccine (TCRdb year 2021). About the investigation overall: A total of more than 230 trial participants underwent TCR sequencing, of whom roughly 210 had received two doses of AZD1222 and some 26 had received two doses of the MenACWY control vaccine. Trial participants were enrolled by age into subgroups of 18-55, 56-69 and 70-plus years, and around 150, 29 and 61 TCR-sequenced participants, respectively, were included in these subgroups.

Overall results and qualifications from the work: The vaccine-associated CD4 TCRs covered the entire spike protein, and the dominant responses fell in regions 160-218 and 743-854. Spike-specific TCR breadth and depth rose significantly after two AZD1222 doses compared with day 0 and with MenACWY recipients. Most participants were white British and females outnumbered males, and the authors suggested that clonal diversity may have been underestimated. Nearly half of unique spike-specific TCRs reportedly recognized epitopes outside regions mutated in the B.1.351 and B.1.1.7 variants. Conclusions about previously exposed vaccinees are limited because only five to seven AZD1222 recipients were SARS-CoV-2 seropositive at baseline. Because no day 14 peak-response samples were available, repertoires were characterized only after the peak T cell response. In the small 56-69-year group, the increase in depth fell short of significance, most likely because of low power.

Notes on this clone: There is no known antigen for this receptor. The record has no base qualities; no much larger clone is one base away.

Read against the paper, the sample's time point label means: about 28 days (+/-7) after the second vaccine dose. AZD1222 recipients given second doses at about 4 weeks or at about 12 weeks were pooled, since spike-specific TCR depth and breadth were not found to differ between the two schedules. The vaccinee samples were drawn from two UK trials, COV001 and COV002, one of which was a single-blind randomized controlled phase 2/3 trial testing AZD1222 (ChAdOx1 nCoV-19) in healthy adults. Trial participant PBMC samples were collected at day 0 and day 28 after the second dose for TCRbeta chain sequencing. The CDR3 regions of human TCRbeta chains were subjected to immunosequencing. The authors processed their data as follows. TCRs in the repertoires were compared against a reference library of SARS-CoV-2-specific TCRs that had been generated with the MIRA antigen-specificity platform. Breadth meant the fraction of unique TCRs that were SARS-CoV-2-associated, whereas depth meant the fraction of total T cells that were SARS-CoV-2-associated. Each spike-specific TCR was assigned to its reactive spike region and to a CD4 or CD8 class using the MIRA data. Log10-transformed breadth and depth values were compared by one-way ANOVA with Sidak's multiple comparisons tests. The table was pulled from immuneACCESS by TCRdb, which kept in-frame rearrangements only. Such tables lose some clones; where checked, under half of the loss comes from unresolved V genes, and the rest has no known cause. Clonal size and the V and J genes are those of that table, whereas D and trimming came from the DNA. Counted in this sample were approximately 140,000 clones; 80% to 95% of them appeared once. Of the sample, around 1.9% is held by the ten largest clones.

Trimming at the junction amounts to 2 bases on V and 6 bases on J, and the germline ends lie 11 bases apart. Its CDR3 holds 13 amino acids, cysteine through valine. The sequence is cut down to CDR3 DNA, 39 bases in frame from base 1. The germline V gene provides CDR1 MNHEY and CDR2 SVGEGT. The rearranged chain carries TRBV6-2 or TRBV6-3 and TRBJ2-7; the D gene is perhaps TRBD1, on 6 matching bases. Here the sequenced sample was peripheral blood, taken 28 days after the second AZD1222 dose. The sequence came from an adult who received the AZD1222 COVID-19 vaccine. The CDR3 sequence is CASSYRTGFEQYV. Read as DNA, the sequence is TGTGCCAGCAGTTACCGCACAGGGTTCGAGCAGTACGTC.